The TCR beta chain under discussion was sequenced for a study of T cell changes during pregnancy in multiple sclerosis. Germline assignment: CDR1 SGHTA and CDR2 FQGNSA. Trimming shortened V by 2 bases and J by 7 bases, and 17 bases separated the two germline ends. CDR3 length: 16 residues. Using immunoSEQ multiplex PCR, the repertoire was profiled, and TCRdb retains in-frame clones only, with some absent. The table includes roughly 100,000 clones, about 91% detected once. The chain uses TRBV7-2 and TRBJ2-2, with D possibly matching TRBD2 (6 bases). The receptor's source is a female donor with multiple sclerosis, enrolled in a pregnancy study. This specimen consisted of peripheral blood, obtained after pregnancy. CDR3 in amino acids: CASSLRTGVGVGELFF. CDR3 in DNA: TGTGCCAGCAGCTTACGGACGGGGGTGGGGGTCGGGGAGCTGTTTTTT.